The 18 T cell receptor beta chains below all came from one sample that was sequenced in a study of T cells after yellow fever vaccination. TCRdb re-called the 5' RACE reads with MiXCR, one entry per CDR3 protein. The sample contains 550,000 or so distinct CDR3 sequences, roughly 19% of which appear only once. Sequenced material: PBMCs, taken 15 days after the yellow fever booster vaccination. All receptors derive from a man aged 25 to 40 who received the YFV17D yellow fever vaccine.

This clonotype came up once. The genes are TRBV7-3 and TRBJ2-2, with D unresolved. The V end was cut by 5 bases, the J end by 12 bases, with 16 bases between. The CDR3 loop spans 13 amino acids. CDR1 and CDR2 (germline): SGHTA, FQGTGA. CDR3: CASSINGPGQLFF. The CDR3 DNA sequence: TGTGCCAGCAGCATAAATGGACCCGGTCAGCTGTTTTTT.

The chain has TRBV7-8 and TRBJ2-5; D might be TRBD1 (6 bases). Per the germline V gene, CDR1 is SGHVS and CDR2 is FQNEAQ. V lost 3 bases and J 1 base, leaving 12 bases between the germline ends. The CDR3 sequence is 15 residues long. CDR3 sequence: CASSFDRIVQETQYF. CDR3 DNA: TGTGCCAGCAGCTTTGACAGGATCGTCCAAGAGACCCAGTACTTC. Full variable domain (outside the CDR3, taken from reference TRBV7-8 and TRBJ2-5): GAGVSQSPRYKVAKRGQDVALRCDPISGHVSLFWYQQALGQGPEFLTYFQNEAQLDKSGLPSDRFFAERPEGSVSTLKIQRTQQEDSAVYLCASSFDRIVQETQYFGPGTRLLVL.

As for this clonotype: A read error may account for a junction end that differs from germline. The rearrangement joins TRBV15 to TRBJ2-2; D remains ambiguous. The germline V gene has CDR1 LNHNV and CDR2 YYDKDF (reference sequence). The CDR3 has 12 amino acids. CDR3 protein: CATSGEAGELFF. In nucleotides, the CDR3 is TGTGCCACCAGCGGAGAAGCCGGGGAGCTGTTTTTT.

On this clonotype: Germline is not matched at one junction end, which may reflect a read error. This chain connects TRBV5-1 to TRBJ2-2; the D is unclear. Germline CDR1 reads SGHRS; CDR2 reads YFSETQ. This CDR3 has 13 residues. DNA for the CDR3: TGCGCCAGCAGCTCCCCGAACGCCGGGGAGCTGTTTTTT. Its protein product is CASSSPNAGELFF.

This chain joins TRBV4-3 and TRBJ2-4, with 8 positions matching TRBD2. The CDR3 spans 14 residues. CDR1 and CDR2 from the germline V gene are LGHNA and YSLEER. V shed 3 bases and J 10 bases; nucleotides not matched to a gene: 8. CDR3 DNA sequence: TGCGCCAGCAGCCACCGAGCGGGAGAGGGGATTCAGTACTTC. Protein: CASSHRAGEGIQYF.

This clonotype was seen a few times. The chain recombines TRBV29-1 with TRBJ2-5; D remains unclear. V dropped 7 bases and J dropped 1 base, with 13 bases sitting between them. The CDR3 runs to 13 residues. Germline lookup yields CDR1 SQVTM and CDR2 ANQGSEA. CDR3 protein: CSAYGDLQETQYF. The CDR3 DNA reads TGCAGCGCCTACGGAGACCTCCAAGAGACCCAGTACTTC.

This clonotype was seen a handful of times. This chain links TRBV6-2 or TRBV6-3 with TRBJ1-1; D ambiguous. This CDR3 region has 13 residues. CDR1 and CDR2 (germline): MNHEY, SVGEGT. V was pared by 2 bases and J by 3 bases, with 7 bases between. The CDR3 is CASSYSGYTEAFF. The CDR3 region has the DNA TGTGCCAGCAGTTACAGCGGATACACTGAAGCTTTCTTT.

This clonotype showed up just a few times. This chain links TRBV5-1 with TRBJ1-1, with a weak D call TRBD1 (6 bases). CDR3 length: 13 residues. The ends were cut back, 4 bases at V and 3 bases at J, with 10 bases in the middle. CDR1 SGHRS and CDR2 YFSETQ come from the germline V gene. CDR3 residues: CASSTRTDTEAFF. The CDR3 DNA sequence: TGCGCCAGCAGCACCCGGACAGACACTGAAGCTTTCTTT. The complete variable domain, with remaining parts taken from reference TRBV5-1 and TRBJ1-1, reads KAGVTQTPRYLIKTRGQQVTLSCSPISGHRSVSWYQQTPGQGLQFLFEYFSETQRNKGNFPGRFSGRQFSNSRSEMNVSTLELGDSALYLCASSTRTDTEAFFGQGTRLTVV.

The rearrangement joins TRBV14 to TRBJ2-3; D call uncertain. The CDR3 is 15 amino acids. CDR1 is SGHDN, CDR2 FVKESK, per germline. The V and J ends lost 6 bases and 0 bases respectively, with 13 bases between them. The CDR3 DNA is TGTGCCAGCAGTAAACGTAGCCTTAGCACAGATACGCAGTATTTT. It encodes CASSKRSLSTDTQYF. The variable domain in full, completed from reference TRBV14 and TRBJ2-3, reads EAGVTQFPSHSVIEKGQTVTLRCDPISGHDNLYWYRRVMGKEIKFLLHFVKESKQDESGMPNNRFLAERTGGTYSTLKVQPAELEDSGVYFCASSKRSLSTDTQYFGPGTRLTVL.

This rearrangement joins TRBV4-3 to TRBJ2-3, with D unclear. The V gene's germline CDR1 is LGHNA and CDR2 YSLEER. The CDR3 consists of 14 residues. V was trimmed by 0 bases and J by 4 bases, leaving 8 bases between them. CDR3 DNA sequence: TGCGCCAGCAGCCAAGATCTAGTCTCAGATACGCAGTATTTT. Translating gives CASSQDLVSDTQYF.

This clonotype has more than one count but fewer than ten. The V and J genes are TRBV20-1 and TRBJ2-3, with D perhaps being TRBD1 or TRBD2 (5 bases each). From germline, CDR1 is DFQATT and CDR2 SNEGSKA (reference sequence). Trimming removed 7 bases at V and 2 bases at J, with 13 bases between. The CDR3 runs to 13 residues. CDR3 in amino acids: CSDASGHTDTQYF. The CDR3, as DNA: TGCAGTGACGCTTCGGGGCACACAGATACGCAGTATTTT.

This clonotype appeared many times. This chain connects TRBV20-1 to TRBJ2-1, with 7 bases that match TRBD2. The V gene end was trimmed by 3 bases and the J gene end by 0 bases; junction bases not matched to a gene: 11. The CDR3 contains 17 residues. Germline assignment: CDR1 DFQATT and CDR2 SNEGSKA (reference sequence). The DNA of the CDR3 is TGCAGTGCTAGTCCCCGAGTTAGCGGGCGCTCCTACAATGAGCAGTTCTTC. Translating gives CSASPRVSGRSYNEQFF.

The chain recombines TRBV5-1 with TRBJ2-2, with D possibly matching TRBD1 (5 bases). The germline V gene has CDR1 SGHRS and CDR2 YFSETQ. This CDR3 spans 15 amino acids. V lost 2 bases and J lost 1, with 9 bases in between. This CDR3 reads CASSLWQGNTGELFF. Here the CDR3 DNA reads TGCGCCAGCAGCTTATGGCAGGGGAACACCGGGGAGCTGTTTTTT.

This sequence joins TRBV6-1 and TRBJ2-5; no clear D. Germline values: CDR1 MNHNS, CDR2 SASEGT. The CDR3 covers 14 residues. V gave up 6 bases and J gave up 3 bases, with 14 bases separating them. The CDR3 DNA follows: TGTGCCAGCAGCCCCAACCAGGAAAAAGAGACCCAGTACTTC. It translates to CASSPNQEKETQYF.

This clonotype was seen a handful of times. This chain links TRBV12-3 or TRBV12-4 with TRBJ2-2; D is unclear. Trimming removed 1 base at V and 2 bases at J, with 8 bases between. The CDR3 extends over 15 amino acids. The CDR3 bases are TGTGCCAGCAGTTTAGGATCGATTAACACCGGGGAGCTGTTTTTT. Its protein product is CASSLGSINTGELFF.

The chain has TRBV20-1 and TRBJ1-5, with 9 bases fitting TRBD1. V shed 6 bases, J shed 7 bases, and the junction held 13 bases outside the gene matches. CDR1 and CDR2 (germline): DFQATT, SNEGSKA (reference sequence). The CDR3 totals 15 residues. The CDR3 sequence: CSASSGTGLGQPQHF. DNA for the CDR3: TGCAGTGCAAGTTCCGGGACAGGGTTGGGGCAGCCCCAGCATTTT.

This clonotype was detected a few times. The genes are TRBV7-2 and TRBJ2-5; 8 positions agree with TRBD2. V was clipped by 5 bases and J by 7 bases; unmatched bases: 9. Germline V lookup: CDR1 SGHTA, CDR2 FQGNSA. The CDR3 has 14 residues. CDR3 sequence (DNA): TGTGCCAGCAGCAAGGTAGCGGGACAAATGACCCAGTACTTC. It codes for CASSKVAGQMTQYF.

This chain joins TRBV5-1 and TRBJ2-2, with 9 positions matching TRBD2. CDR1 and CDR2 (germline): SGHRS, YFSETQ. Trimming took 0 bases from V and 9 from J; bases not matched to a gene: 12. The CDR3 spans 17 residues. CDR3 sequence: CASSLAGGLAARRELFF. CDR3 DNA: TGCGCCAGCAGCTTGGCCGGGGGACTAGCAGCGCGTAGGGAGCTGTTTTTT.